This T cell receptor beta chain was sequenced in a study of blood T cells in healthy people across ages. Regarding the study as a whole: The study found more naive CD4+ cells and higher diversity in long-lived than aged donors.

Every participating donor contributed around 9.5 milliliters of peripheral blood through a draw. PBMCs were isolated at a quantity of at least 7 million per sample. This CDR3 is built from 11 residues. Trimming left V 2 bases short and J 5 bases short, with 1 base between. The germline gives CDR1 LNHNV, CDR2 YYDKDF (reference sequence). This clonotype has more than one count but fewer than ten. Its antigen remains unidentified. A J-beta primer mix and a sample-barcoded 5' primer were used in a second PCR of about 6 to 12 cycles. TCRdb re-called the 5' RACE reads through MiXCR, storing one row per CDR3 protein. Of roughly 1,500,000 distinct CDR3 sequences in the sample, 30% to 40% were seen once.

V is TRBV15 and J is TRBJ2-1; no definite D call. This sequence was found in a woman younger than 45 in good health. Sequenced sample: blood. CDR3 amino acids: CATSRHNEQFF. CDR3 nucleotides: TGTGCCACCAGCAGACACAATGAGCAGTTCTTC.